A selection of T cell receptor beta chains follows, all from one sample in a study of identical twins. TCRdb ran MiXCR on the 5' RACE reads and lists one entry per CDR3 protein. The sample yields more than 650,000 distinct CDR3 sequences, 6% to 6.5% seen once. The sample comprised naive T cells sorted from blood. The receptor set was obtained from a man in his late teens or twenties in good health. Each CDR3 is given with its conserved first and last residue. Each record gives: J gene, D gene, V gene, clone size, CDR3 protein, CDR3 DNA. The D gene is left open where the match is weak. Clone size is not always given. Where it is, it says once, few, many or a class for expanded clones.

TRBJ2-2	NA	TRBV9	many	CASSAEKGTGELFF	TGTGCCAGCAGCGCAGAGAAAGGCACCGGGGAGCTGTTTTTT
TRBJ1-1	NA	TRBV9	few	CASSVVSEAFF	TGTGCCAGCAGCGTAGTCAGTGAAGCTTTCTTT
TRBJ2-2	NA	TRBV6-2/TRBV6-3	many	CASNRLASTGELFF	TGTGCCAGCAACCGGCTAGCAAGTACCGGGGAGCTGTTTTTT
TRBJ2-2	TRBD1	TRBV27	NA	CASKGDRIANTGELFF	TGTGCCAGCAAGGGGGACAGGATAGCGAACACCGGGGAGCTGTTTTTT
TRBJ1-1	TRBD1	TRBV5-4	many	CASSSRRQGRGTEAFF	TGTGCCAGCAGCTCGCGTCGACAGGGTCGAGGCACTGAAGCTTTCTTT
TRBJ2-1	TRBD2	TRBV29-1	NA	CSVSGRVRGEQFF	TGCAGCGTTAGCGGGAGGGTACGCGGTGAGCAGTTCTTC
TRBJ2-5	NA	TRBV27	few	CASSPLLEETQYF	TGTGCCAGCAGTCCCCTGTTAGAAGAGACCCAGTACTTC
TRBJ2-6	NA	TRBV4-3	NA	CASSQGVASGANVLTF	TGCGCCAGCAGCCAAGGTGTGGCTTCTGGGGCCAACGTCCTGACTTTC
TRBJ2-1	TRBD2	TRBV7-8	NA	CASRATSGSWYNEQFF	TGTGCCAGCAGAGCCACTAGCGGGAGTTGGTACAATGAGCAGTTCTTC
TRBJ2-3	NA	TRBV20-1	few	CSASLSVPSITDTQYF	TGCAGTGCTTCTCTTTCGGTCCCGAGCATAACAGATACGCAGTATTTT
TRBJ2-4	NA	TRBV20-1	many	CSATPDGGNIQYF	TGCAGTGCTACCCCGGACGGTGGGAACATTCAGTACTTC
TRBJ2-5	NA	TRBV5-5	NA	CASSLAQGMQTQYF	TGTGCCAGCAGCTTGGCCCAGGGTATGCAGACCCAGTACTTC
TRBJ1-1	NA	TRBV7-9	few	CASSSNSDSEAFF	TGTGCCAGCAGCTCCAACTCGGACAGTGAAGCTTTCTTT
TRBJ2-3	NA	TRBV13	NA	CASSTRGKSSTDTQYF	TGTGCCAGCAGCACCAGGGGAAAATCTAGCACAGATACGCAGTATTTT
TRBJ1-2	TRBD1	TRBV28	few	CASSPEGRQGAPGYTF	TGTGCCAGCAGCCCAGAAGGGAGACAGGGGGCGCCTGGCTACACCTTC
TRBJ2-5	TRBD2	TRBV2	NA	CASQELAGVETQYF	TGTGCCAGCCAGGAACTAGCGGGAGTAGAGACCCAGTACTTC
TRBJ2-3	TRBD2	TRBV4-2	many	CASSQLTSPDTQYF	TGTGCCAGCAGCCAATTGACTAGCCCAGATACGCAGTATTTT
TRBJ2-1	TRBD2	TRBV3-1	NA	CASSPLAGYDEQFF	TGTGCCAGCAGCCCACTAGCGGGGTACGATGAGCAGTTCTTC
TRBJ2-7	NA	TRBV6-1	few	CASSPTGGLEQQYF	TGTGCCAGCAGTCCCACGGGGGGCCTAGAGCAGCAGTACTTC
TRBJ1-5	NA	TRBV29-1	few	CSVGGINQPQHF	TGCAGCGTTGGAGGTATCAATCAGCCCCAGCATTTT
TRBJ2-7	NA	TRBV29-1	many	CSTKGTDSSYEQYF	TGCAGCACCAAAGGGACCGACAGCTCCTACGAGCAGTACTTC
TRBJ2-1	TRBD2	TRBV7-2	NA	CASSLGTSLAGEQFF	TGTGCCAGCAGCCTCGGGACTAGTCTCGCCGGTGAGCAGTTCTTC
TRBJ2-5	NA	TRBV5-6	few	CASSLVSQEETQYF	TGTGCCAGCAGCTTGGTGTCACAGGAAGAGACCCAGTACTTC
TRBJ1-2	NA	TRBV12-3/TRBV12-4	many	CASSQRGATLSYGYTF	TGTGCCAGCAGTCAAAGGGGGGCGACTCTCAGCTATGGCTACACCTTC
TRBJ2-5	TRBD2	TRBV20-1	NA	CSAPAGGFGETQYF	TGCAGTGCTCCAGCGGGAGGATTCGGAGAGACCCAGTACTTC
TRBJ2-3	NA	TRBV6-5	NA	CASTLDGASTDTQYF	TGTGCCAGCACGTTGGACGGCGCTAGCACAGATACGCAGTATTTT
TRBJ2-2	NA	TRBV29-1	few	CSVGGGRNTGELFF	TGCAGCGTTGGTGGCGGAAGGAACACCGGGGAGCTGTTTTTT
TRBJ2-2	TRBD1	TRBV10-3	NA	CAISEGTGGNTGELFF	TGTGCCATCAGTGAGGGAACAGGGGGCAACACCGGGGAGCTGTTTTTT
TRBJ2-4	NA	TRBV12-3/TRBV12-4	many	CASSLVGEIQYF	TGTGCCAGCAGTTTAGTGGGGGAAATTCAGTACTTC
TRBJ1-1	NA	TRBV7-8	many	CASSRGGTQAFF	TGTGCCAGCAGCCGAGGGGGTACCCAAGCTTTCTTT
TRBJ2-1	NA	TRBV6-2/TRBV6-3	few	CASSYSPGTSYNEQFF	TGTGCCAGCAGTTACTCACCGGGGACCTCCTACAATGAGCAGTTCTTC
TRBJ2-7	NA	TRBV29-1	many	CSVEDGTYEQYF	TGCAGCGTTGAAGACGGGACCTACGAGCAGTACTTC
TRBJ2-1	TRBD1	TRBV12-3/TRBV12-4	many	CASSLRTGERSYNEQFF	TGTGCCAGCAGTCTCCGGACAGGGGAACGCTCCTACAATGAGCAGTTCTTC
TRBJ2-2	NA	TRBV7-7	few	CASSLEGITGELFF	TGTGCCAGCAGCTTAGAAGGGATAACCGGGGAGCTGTTTTTT
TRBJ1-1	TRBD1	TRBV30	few	CAWQGARDTEAFF	TGTGCCTGGCAGGGGGCGAGGGACACTGAAGCTTTCTTT
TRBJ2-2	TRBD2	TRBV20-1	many	CSARREWGSGKNTGELFF	TGCAGTGCTAGGCGGGAGTGGGGTAGCGGAAAGAACACCGGGGAGCTGTTTTTT
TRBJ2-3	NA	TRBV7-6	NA	CASSLAADSSDTQYF	TGTGCCAGCAGCTTAGCTGCGGACAGCTCAGATACGCAGTATTTT
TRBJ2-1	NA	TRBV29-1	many	CSVGEIRGEQFF	TGCAGCGTTGGTGAGATCAGGGGTGAGCAGTTCTTC
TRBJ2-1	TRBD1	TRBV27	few	CASSPTGGLPLGQFF	TGTGCCAGCAGTCCTACAGGGGGCTTACCTCTAGGGCAGTTCTTC
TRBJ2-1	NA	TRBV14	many	CASTVGGPYNEQFF	TGTGCCAGCACTGTCGGAGGGCCCTACAATGAGCAGTTCTTC
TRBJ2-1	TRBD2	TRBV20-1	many	CSARDPSGRVIGEQFF	TGCAGTGCTAGAGATCCCAGCGGGAGGGTAATAGGTGAGCAGTTCTTC
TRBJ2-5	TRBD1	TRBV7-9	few	CASSEQTGAETQYF	TGTGCCAGCAGCGAGCAAACAGGGGCAGAGACCCAGTACTTC